This T cell receptor (beta chain) was retrieved from a study of cytomegalovirus exposure and HLA in healthy donors. Healthy bone marrow donors formed the donor group. From germline, CDR1 is MDHEN and CDR2 SYDVKM. This CDR3 has 13 residues. V lost 5 bases to trimming and J lost 4 bases; unmatched junction nucleotides: 3. Comments on this clone: Its cognate antigen is unknown.

In the PCR, 60 Vbeta and 13 Jbeta primers were used. Method: immunoSEQ multiplex PCR; TCRdb's copy keeps in-frame clones and lacks some. The sample gives around 91,000 clones, around 80% of which show up once; less than 5.5% is in the top ten. The study, taken as a whole, reports: More clonal expansion characterized HLA-associated TCR beta chains than equally common others in a later analysis. Most subjects' HLA-A and HLA-B alleles were reportedly predicted from TCR beta sequences. Among the CMV-associated chains, a few were confirmed in vitro as specific for CMV antigens.

The J gene is TRBJ1-1, the V gene TRBV28, with 8 bases fitting TRBD1. The sequence came from a male donor in good health and CMV-seropositive. Specimen: PBMCs. Here the CDR3 reads CASSVTGGTEAFF. As DNA, the CDR3 is TGTGCCAGCAGTGTCACAGGGGGCACTGAAGCTTTCTTT.